One sample yielded the 21 T cell receptor beta chains listed below, sequenced in a study of cytomegalovirus exposure and HLA in healthy donors. Clones were sequenced by immunoSEQ multiplex PCR, and TCRdb holds only the in-frame ones, with some missing. Of 100,000 to 150,000 clones in the sample, roughly nine tenths were seen once. Sequences were obtained from PBMCs. The receptors come from a woman aged 18-29 years in good health and CMV-seronegative.

The CDR3: CASSFSGTGGTEAFF. The CDR3, as DNA: TGTGCCAGCAGCTTTTCCGGGACAGGGGGCACTGAAGCTTTCTTT. The chain carries TRBV11-3 and TRBJ1-1, with TRBD1 identical over 11 bases. Germline-derived CDR1 and CDR2 are SGHNT and YENEEA. The CDR3 totals 15 residues. V gave up 3 bases and J gave up 4 bases; unmatched junction bases: 4.

The chain couples TRBV19 to TRBJ1-5, with TRBD1 matching 7 bases. The CDR3 runs 16 residues. With V trimmed by 4 bases and J by 2 bases, 8 bases remained unmatched. Germline V gene sequence: CDR1 LNHDA, CDR2 SQIVND (reference sequence). In DNA form, the CDR3 reads TGTGCCAGTAGTAGCGTACGACAGGGAGGCAATCAGCCCCAGCATTTT. It translates to CASSSVRQGGNQPQHF.

This clone was observed a single time. The V gene is TRBV10-2, the J gene TRBJ2-1, with D unresolved. Germline V gene data show CDR1 as WSHSY and CDR2 as SAAADI. V was trimmed by 6 bases and J by 3 bases, leaving 12 bases between them. The CDR3 totals 14 residues. The CDR3 loop reads CASRSAENYNEQFF. In nucleotides, the CDR3 is TGCGCCAGCAGGTCCGCGGAAAACTACAATGAGCAGTTCTTC.

This chain links TRBV7-9 with TRBJ1-5, with 7 positions matching TRBD1. CDR1 SEHNR and CDR2 FQNEAQ come from the germline V gene (reference sequence). V lost 1 base to trimming and J lost 4 bases; unmatched junction nucleotides: 1. The CDR3 length is 14 residues. The CDR3, as DNA: TGTGCCAGCAGCTTAGGGGACAGAAATCAGCCCCAGCATTTT. Encoded protein: CASSLGDRNQPQHF. The full variable domain, in which reference TRBV7-9 and TRBJ1-5 provide the parts outside the CDR3, is DTGVSQNPRHKITKRGQNVTFRCDPISEHNRLYWYRQTLGQGPEFLTYFQNEAQLEKSRLLSDRFSAERPKGSFSTLEIQRTEQGDSAMYLCASSLGDRNQPQHFGDGTRLSIL.

The sample holds one count of this clone. The V gene is TRBV18, the J gene TRBJ1-3, with 10 bases aligning to TRBD1. V lost 1 base, J lost 7 bases, and 1 base stayed unmatched. Per the germline V gene, CDR1 is KGHSH and CDR2 is LQKENI. The CDR3 is 14 amino acids. CDR3 nucleotide sequence: TGTGCCAGCTCACCACAGGACAGGGGGAACACCATATATTTT. It yields the protein CASSPQDRGNTIYF.

This chain joins TRBV2 and TRBJ2-2; the match to TRBD2 covers 12 bases. The junction had 3 bases not matched to a gene; V was cut back by 9 bases and J by 1 base. The CDR3 extends over 15 amino acids. The V gene's germline CDR1 is SNHLY and CDR2 FYNNEI. The CDR3 loop reads CARTSGRQNTGELFF. CDR3 nucleotides: TGTGCCAGGACTAGCGGGAGACAGAACACCGGGGAGCTGTTTTTT.

This clone occurred once. The rearrangement links TRBV4-1 to TRBJ2-5; possibly TRBD2 for D (7 bases). V was clipped by 3 bases and J by 5 bases, with 16 bases between them. This CDR3 region has 15 residues. Germline CDR1 MGHRA, CDR2 YSYEKL. The CDR3, as DNA: TGCGCCAGCAGCCACCCGGGGGGCGGGCGGGAGACCCAGTACTTC. Its translation is CASSHPGGGRETQYF.

V gene TRBV19 combines with J gene TRBJ1-2, with D perhaps matching TRBD1 (6 bases). Trimming took 2 bases from V and 2 from J, leaving 15 bases between them. The V gene's germline CDR1 is LNHDA and CDR2 SQIVND (reference sequence). CDR3 length: 16 residues. CDR3 nucleotides: TGTGCCAGTAGTATAATCCCGACAGGCACGAACTATGGCTACACCTTC. It translates to CASSIIPTGTNYGYTF.

The chain has TRBV30 and TRBJ1-1, with D perhaps matching TRBD1 (6 bases). The CDR3 loop spans 14 amino acids. Per the germline V gene, CDR1 is GTSNPN and CDR2 is SVGIG (reference sequence). V lost 5 bases and J 1 base, leaving 14 bases between the germline ends. The CDR3 coding sequence is TGTGCCTGGTCCCGCCCAGGGGCGAACACTGAAGCTTTCTTT. Its translation is CAWSRPGANTEAFF.

The V and J genes are TRBV18 and TRBJ1-4; D not resolved. Deletions cut 0 bases from V and 7 bases from J, with 9 bases between. There are 14 residues in the CDR3. CDR1 is KGHSH and CDR2 is LQKENI in the germline V gene. The CDR3 region is CASSPPVGREKLFF. The CDR3 DNA follows: TGTGCCAGCTCACCACCTGTCGGTCGTGAAAAACTGTTTTTT.

The rearrangement joins TRBV5-1 to TRBJ1-1; D is unresolved. CDR1 SGHRS and CDR2 YFSETQ come from the germline V gene. The CDR3 spans 14 residues. V lost 3 bases and J 4 bases, leaving 13 bases between the germline ends. CDR3: CASSSSGRVTEAFF. The CDR3 coding sequence is TGCGCCAGCAGCTCGTCGGGGAGGGTCACTGAAGCTTTCTTT.

The chain employs TRBV4-1 and TRBJ2-7; a possible D gene is TRBD1 (5 bases). This CDR3 has 15 amino acids. With 1 base removed from V and 4 bases from J, the gap between germline ends came to 14 bases. CDR1 is MGHRA and CDR2 is YSYEKL in the germline V gene. DNA of the CDR3: TGCGCCAGCAGCCAAGGACCGGCAGGGTTATACGAGCAGTACTTC. Its protein is CASSQGPAGLYEQYF.

This clone was recorded only once. The chain joins TRBV11-1 to TRBJ2-5; 7 bases are shared with TRBD1. This CDR3 is built from 15 residues. The germline V gene encodes CDR1 SGHAT and CDR2 FQDESV (reference sequence). Trimming cost V 1 base and J 5 bases; bases outside gene matches: 7. Here the CDR3 DNA reads TGTGCCAGCAGCTTAGAGGGGGCGGACGGCGAGACCCAGTACTTC. Amino acid sequence: CASSLEGADGETQYF.

This chain connects TRBV28 to TRBJ2-7; 10 positions agree with TRBD1. CDR3 size: 14 residues. The germline gives CDR1 MDHEN, CDR2 SYDVKM. Trimming took 7 bases from V and 4 from J; bases not matched to a gene: 7. The CDR3 bases are TGTGCCAGCACCCTCGGGACAGGGGCGTACGAGCAGTACTTC. It codes for CASTLGTGAYEQYF. The full variable domain, completed using reference TRBV28 and TRBJ2-7, is DVKVTQSSRYLVKRTGEKVFLECVQDMDHENMFWYRQDPGLGLRLIYFSYDVKMKEKGDIPEGYSVSREKKERFSLILESASTNQTSMYLCASTLGTGAYEQYFGPGTRLTVT.

This chain joins TRBV5-1 and TRBJ1-1, with D uncertain. The CDR3 covers 15 residues. The ends were cut back, 1 base at V and 1 base at J, with 11 bases in the middle. Germline loops: CDR1 SGHRS, CDR2 YFSETQ. CDR3 DNA: TGCGCCAGCAGCTTGTACGTTGGGCGGAACACTGAAGCTTTCTTT. This encodes CASSLYVGRNTEAFF.

This clone has only a few counts. The chain uses TRBV30 and TRBJ1-2; TRBD1 matches at 7 bases. CDR3 length: 16 residues. V shed 0 bases and J 0 bases; nucleotides not matched to a gene: 7. Germline CDR1 reads GTSNPN; CDR2 reads SVGIG (reference sequence). The CDR3 DNA reads as TGTGCCTGGAGTGTACCCTGGACAGGTCCTAACTATGGCTACACCTTC. It is translated as CAWSVPWTGPNYGYTF.

In its sample, this clone was seen once. The chain is built from TRBV4-2 and TRBJ1-2, with D tentatively TRBD1 (6 bases). Germline CDR1 is LGHNA and CDR2 is YNFKEQ. V was trimmed by 3 bases and J by 0 bases, leaving 17 bases between them. The CDR3 extends over 17 amino acids. The CDR3 loop is CASSQGFWDTTNYGYTF. The CDR3 region has the DNA TGTGCCAGCAGCCAGGGATTTTGGGACACTACTAACTATGGCTACACCTTC.

This clone was seen a single time. The chain is built from TRBV5-5 and TRBJ2-3; 8 bases match TRBD1. The CDR3 loop spans 17 amino acids. Germline V CDR1 and CDR2: SGHKS, YYEKEE (reference sequence). V lost 0 bases, J lost 4 bases, and 10 bases stayed unmatched. CDR3 residues: CASSLGNRDRFPDTQYF. Written as DNA, the CDR3 is TGTGCCAGCAGCTTGGGAAACCGGGACAGGTTCCCAGATACGCAGTATTTT.

The chain couples TRBV7-9 to TRBJ2-2, with D tentatively TRBD2 (5 bases). Germline CDR1 and CDR2: SEHNR and FQNEAQ (reference sequence). The CDR3 loop spans 15 amino acids. The V gene lost 1 base and the J gene lost 7 bases, with 13 bases spanning the gap. CDR3 coding DNA: TGTGCCAGCAGCTTAGTGGGGAGCAGTAGCGGGGAGCTGTTTTTT. It yields the protein CASSLVGSSSGELFF.

The V call is TRBV10-3, the J call TRBJ2-1; TRBD2 matches at 14 bases. After removal of 4 bases from V and 6 bases from J, the junction contained 2 bases not matched to a gene. CDR1 ENHRY and CDR2 SYGVKD come from the germline V gene. This CDR3 has 15 residues. Here the CDR3 DNA reads TGTGCCATCAGTGTTGGGACTAGCGGGAGCAATGAGCAGTTCTTC. Residues: CAISVGTSGSNEQFF.

The chain uses TRBV19 and TRBJ2-7; possibly TRBD2 for D (5 bases). The CDR3 totals 12 residues. V lost 3 bases to trimming and J lost 7 bases, with 10 bases between them. Germline-derived CDR1 and CDR2 are LNHDA and SQIVND (reference sequence). CDR3 protein: CASSIQSGEQYF. Here the CDR3 DNA reads TGTGCCAGTAGTATCCAATCGGGGGAGCAGTACTTC.